This T cell receptor (beta chain) originates from a study of molecular identifiers for immune sequencing clone quantification. This clonotype came up many times. The germline V and J ends were trimmed by 8 bases and 5 bases, with 13 bases remaining between them. In germline, CDR1 is MDHEN, CDR2 SYDVKM. The CDR3 totals 12 residues. Using its own MiXCR run on the PCR reads, TCRdb lists one record per CDR3 protein. Altogether 65,000 to 70,000 distinct CDR3 sequences are present, 15% to 20% being singletons, with the ten largest covering about 1.5%. The chain recombines TRBV28 with TRBJ2-7, with D perhaps TRBD1 (5 bases). The sample was naive CD8+ T cells from blood, with Jurkat cell RNA spiked in. Regarding subset: FACS-sorted CD8+CD4-CCR7+CD45RA+ naive T cells. This clonotype was obtained from a human donor in good health. Some libraries in this study had Jurkat cell RNA spiked in. CDR3 nucleotide sequence: TGTGCCAGCTCGCAGGGAATCAACGAGCAGTACTTC. Translated: CASSQGINEQYF.